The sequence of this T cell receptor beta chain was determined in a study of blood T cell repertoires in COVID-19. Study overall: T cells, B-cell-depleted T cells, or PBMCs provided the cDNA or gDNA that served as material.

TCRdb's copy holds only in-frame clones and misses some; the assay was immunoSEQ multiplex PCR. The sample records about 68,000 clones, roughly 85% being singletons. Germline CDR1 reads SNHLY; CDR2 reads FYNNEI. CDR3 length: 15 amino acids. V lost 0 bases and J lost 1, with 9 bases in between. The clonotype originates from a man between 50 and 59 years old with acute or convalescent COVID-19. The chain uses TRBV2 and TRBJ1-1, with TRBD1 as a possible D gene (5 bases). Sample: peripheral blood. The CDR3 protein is CASSEALTANTEAFF. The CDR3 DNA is TGTGCCAGCAGTGAAGCTCTGACAGCGAACACTGAAGCTTTCTTT. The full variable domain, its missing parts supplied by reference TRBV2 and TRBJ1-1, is EPEVTQTPSHQVTQMGQEVILRCVPISNHLYFYWYRQILGQKVEFLVSFYNNEISEKSEIFDDQFSVERPDGSNFTLKIRSTKLEDSAMYFCASSEALTANTEAFFGQGTRLTVV.